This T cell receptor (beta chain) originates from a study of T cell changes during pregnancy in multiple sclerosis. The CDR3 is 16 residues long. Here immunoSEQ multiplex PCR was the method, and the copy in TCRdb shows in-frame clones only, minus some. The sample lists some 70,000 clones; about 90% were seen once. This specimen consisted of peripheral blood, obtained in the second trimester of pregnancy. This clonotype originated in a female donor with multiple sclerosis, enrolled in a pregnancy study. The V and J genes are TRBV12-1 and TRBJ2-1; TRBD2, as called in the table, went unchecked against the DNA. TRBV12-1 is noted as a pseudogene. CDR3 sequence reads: CASSQRLAEIYNEQFF. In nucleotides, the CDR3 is TGTGCCAGCAGCCAAAGACTAGCGGAGATTTACAATGAGCAGTTCTTC.